This T cell receptor beta chain was documented in a study of T-cell memory formation after mild COVID-19. Turning to the study itself: Largely, TCR clusters stayed within a single donor. Study observations and caveats: Clones that shrank (day 15 to 85) were balanced CD4/CD8, whereas later expanders leaned CD4+. Still unconfirmed is whether the second-wave clones peaking on day 37 recognized SARS-CoV-2.

This clonotype was seen a few times. The antigen is not known. From the 5' RACE reads, TCRdb called clonotypes with MiXCR, one entry per CDR3 protein. The top ten clones hold roughly an eighth of a sample with around 370,000 distinct CDR3 sequences, approximately 21% of them seen once. V dropped 5 bases and J dropped 6; count of bases not matched to a gene: 10. This CDR3 is 15 amino acids long. Germline CDR1 reads SGHVS; CDR2 reads FQNEAQ. Sequences were obtained from PBMCs or a T cell subset sorted from them (not recorded which). The chain links TRBV7-8 to TRBJ2-7, with 10 bases matching TRBD1. The origin of this receptor is an adult woman who had mild COVID-19 (a few samples of this study predate the infection). Cell type and time point are not known. CDR3: CASSLRSGTGAEQYF. CDR3 bases: TGTGCCAGCAGCCTGCGCTCCGGGACAGGGGCCGAGCAGTACTTC.